The T cell receptor (beta chain) described here comes from a study of cytomegalovirus exposure and HLA in healthy donors. The V gene's germline CDR1 is SGDLS and CDR2 YYNGEE. This CDR3 comprises 14 residues. Germline trimming cut 2 bases from V and 6 bases from J; bases unmatched to any gene: 3. The PCR ran on 60 Vbeta and 13 Jbeta primers. Sequencing used immunoSEQ multiplex PCR; TCRdb keeps in-frame clones, though not all of them. The sample contains 120,000 to 150,000 clones, 82% of which appear only once. Source material: PBMCs. The TCR comes from a man aged 30 to 39 in good health and CMV-seropositive. The chain joins TRBV9 to TRBJ2-5, with TRBD2 matching over 11 bases. CDR3 amino acids: CASSVTSGGKTQYF. The CDR3 bases are TGTGCCAGCAGCGTTACTAGCGGGGGAAAGACCCAGTACTTC.